This passage covers 27 T cell receptor beta chains from one sample sequenced in a study of pediatric ulcerative colitis. Assay used: immunoSEQ multiplex PCR; TCRdb lists only in-frame clones, some missing. The sample yields about 64,000 clones, 85% to 90% seen once. Sequenced: blood. The receptors were gathered from a boy aged 10-17 years with severe ulcerative colitis.

CDR3 region: CATSGPGSTDTQYF. DNA of the CDR3: TGTGCCACCAGCGGTCCCGGGAGTACAGATACGCAGTATTTT. This chain connects TRBV15 to TRBJ2-3; a possible D gene is TRBD2 (6 bases). Per the germline V gene, CDR1 is LNHNV and CDR2 is YYDKDF (reference sequence). V was clipped by 5 bases and J by 3 bases, with 12 bases between them. This CDR3 is built from 14 residues.

The V call is TRBV5-1, the J call TRBJ2-5; 10 bases match TRBD2. After removal of 4 bases from V and 5 bases from J, the junction contained 8 bases not matched to a gene. This CDR3 is built from 15 residues. Germline V lookup: CDR1 SGHRS, CDR2 YFSETQ. The CDR3 sequence: CASSLNLAGAETQYF. The DNA for the CDR3 is TGCGCCAGCAGCCTTAATCTAGCGGGAGCGGAGACCCAGTACTTC.

The chain recombines TRBV4-2 with TRBJ2-7, with 10 bases aligning to TRBD2. Trimming cost V 6 bases and J 4 bases; bases outside gene matches: 9. The CDR3 covers 15 residues. Germline loops: CDR1 LGHNA, CDR2 YNFKEQ. The CDR3 DNA is TGTGCCAGCAGTTCAAGGACTAGCGGTTTTTACGAGCAGTACTTC. This encodes CASSSRTSGFYEQYF.

The rearrangement joins TRBV4-2 to TRBJ1-3; perhaps TRBD1 as D (5 bases). Trimming removed 0 bases from V and 4 bases from J, with 16 bases in between. Germline-derived CDR1 and CDR2 are LGHNA and YNFKEQ. The CDR3 has 17 residues. DNA for the CDR3: TGTGCCAGCAGCCAAGAGCCCGAAGGGGAACGCGGAAACACCATATATTTT. Protein: CASSQEPEGERGNTIYF.

The chain links TRBV10-1 to TRBJ2-7; 10 bases fit TRBD2. The CDR3 contains 14 residues. CDR1 is WNHNN and CDR2 is SYGVQD in the germline V gene (reference sequence). Trimming took 4 bases from V and 2 from J; bases not matched to a gene: 2. CDR3 sequence reads: CASSASGGPYEQYF. The DNA of the CDR3 is TGCGCCAGCAGTGCTAGCGGGGGACCCTACGAGCAGTACTTC.

The V and J genes are TRBV2 and TRBJ1-5; TRBD1 matches 8 bases. The CDR3 extends over 15 amino acids. After removal of 7 bases from V and 8 bases from J, the junction contained 13 bases not matched to a gene. CDR1 is SNHLY and CDR2 is FYNNEI in the germline V gene. CDR3 protein: CASTPGQDSIKPQHF. The CDR3 nucleotides are TGTGCCAGCACCCCGGGACAGGACTCAATCAAGCCCCAGCATTTT. Full variable domain (rest looked up from reference TRBV2 and TRBJ1-5): EPEVTQTPSHQVTQMGQEVILRCVPISNHLYFYWYRQILGQKVEFLVSFYNNEISEKSEIFDDQFSVERPDGSNFTLKIRSTKLEDSAMYFCASTPGQDSIKPQHFGDGTRLSIL.

The chain carries TRBV7-2 and TRBJ1-5; D perhaps matches TRBD1 (5 bases). Trimming took 7 bases from V and 0 from J, leaving 13 bases between them. Germline CDR1 is SGHTA and CDR2 is FQGNSA. This CDR3 spans 15 amino acids. The CDR3 reads CASTLMQGSNQPQHF. Written as DNA, the CDR3 is TGTGCCAGCACCCTCATGCAGGGTAGCAATCAGCCCCAGCATTTT.

The V call is TRBV14, the J call TRBJ1-1, with a tentative D call TRBD1 (5 bases). This CDR3 comprises 13 residues. Germline V lookup: CDR1 SGHDN, CDR2 FVKESK. The V and J ends lost 4 bases and 0 bases respectively, with 6 bases between them. The CDR3, as DNA: TGTGCCAGCAGCCTGGACATGAACACTGAAGCTTTCTTT. This encodes CASSLDMNTEAFF.

The chain links TRBV19 to TRBJ1-2, with D perhaps matching TRBD1 (5 bases). CDR1 LNHDA and CDR2 SQIVND come from the germline V gene (reference sequence). V gave up 1 base and J gave up 8 bases, with 11 bases separating them. The CDR3 consists of 13 residues. The CDR3 is CASSIVLGEGYTF. For the CDR3, the DNA is TGTGCCAGTAGTATAGTATTGGGGGAAGGCTACACCTTC.

This chain connects TRBV7-8 to TRBJ2-1; a possible D gene is TRBD1 (6 bases). The CDR3 consists of 17 residues. Germline V gene lookup returns CDR1 SGHVS and CDR2 FQNEAQ. V was trimmed by 1 base and J by 5 bases, leaving 18 bases between them. The CDR3 region has the DNA TGTGCCAGCAGCTTAGGTGGTGGACAGATCCCTAACAATGAGCAGTTCTTC. Amino acid sequence: CASSLGGGQIPNNEQFF.

The rearrangement links TRBV6-1 to TRBJ2-7; 11 nucleotides align to TRBD2. This CDR3 is built from 15 residues. The trim removed 3 bases at V and 5 bases at J, leaving 6 bases unmatched. The V gene's germline CDR1 is MNHNS and CDR2 SASEGT. The CDR3 nucleotides read TGTGCCAGCAGTGAGCGGGGACTAGCGGTCCACGAGCAGTACTTC. The encoded protein is CASSERGLAVHEQYF.

Comments on this clone: One end of the junction varies from germline; a read error may be responsible. This sequence joins TRBV6-5 and TRBJ1-1, with 7 bases identical to TRBD1. The CDR3 is made up of 13 amino acids. CDR1 MNHEY and CDR2 SVGAGI come from the germline V gene. The CDR3 region has the DNA TGTGCCAGCAGATACTCAGAGGACAGGGAAGCTTTCTTT. It specifies CASRYSEDREAFF.

This chain joins TRBV27 and TRBJ2-7, with D possibly TRBD2 on 5 matching bases. V lost 5 bases to trimming and J lost 0 bases, with 11 bases between them. Germline V lookup: CDR1 MNHEY, CDR2 SMNVEV (reference sequence). The CDR3 spans 14 residues. CDR3 loop: CASSASYYSYEQYF. As DNA, the CDR3 is TGTGCCAGCAGTGCTAGCTATTACTCCTACGAGCAGTACTTC.

CDR3 DNA: TGTGCCTGGAGGCGCCGGGACAGAGTGGGGCACACTGAAGCTTTCTTT. It codes for CAWRRRDRVGHTEAFF. This rearrangement joins TRBV30 to TRBJ1-1, with 7 bases fitting TRBD1. CDR1 and CDR2 (germline): GTSNPN, SVGIG (reference sequence). The CDR3 length is 16 residues. The ends lost 3 bases at V and 3 bases at J; junction bases unmatched: 13.

This clone appeared a few times. CDR3 amino acids: CASRLTPLNTEAFF. CDR3 in DNA: TGTGCCAGCAGACTTACACCCTTGAACACTGAAGCTTTCTTT. The J gene is TRBJ1-1, the V gene TRBV6-5; no reliable D call. The CDR3 is 14 residues long. Trimming removed 6 bases from V and 0 bases from J, with 11 bases in between. In germline, CDR1 is MNHEY, CDR2 SVGAGI.

This chain links TRBV27 with TRBJ2-5, with a weak D call TRBD1 (5 bases). The CDR3 runs to 12 residues. The ends were cut back, 10 bases at V and 4 bases at J, with 13 bases in the middle. Looked up from germline, CDR1 is MNHEY and CDR2 is SMNVEV (reference sequence). CDR3 sequence: CATWTPPETQYF. In DNA form, the CDR3 reads TGTGCCACCTGGACACCGCCAGAGACCCAGTACTTC.

This clone was observed a single time. V usage is TRBV6-7 and J usage is TRBJ2-2; 14 bases match TRBD2. TRBV6-7 is assigned to the ORF class and has an uncertain function. The CDR3 sequence is 18 residues long. The trim removed 0 bases at V and 3 bases at J, leaving 3 bases unmatched. The CDR3 nucleotides are TGTGCCAGCAGTTACTCCGGGACTAGCGGGAGTGACACCGGGGAGCTGTTTTTT. Translated: CASSYSGTSGSDTGELFF.

This sequence joins TRBV5-1 and TRBJ1-2, with D uncertain. CDR3 length: 13 amino acids. V was cut by 0 bases and J by 5 bases, with 8 bases left in between. Germline CDR1 SGHRS, CDR2 YFSETQ. The CDR3 nucleotides are TGCGCCAGCAGCTTGGGTCGGTTTTATGGCTACACCTTC. Its translation: CASSLGRFYGYTF.

Only one count was recorded for this clone. The genes are TRBV5-8 and TRBJ2-1; 13 bases map to TRBD2. This CDR3 is built from 15 residues. J was trimmed by 9 bases and V by 4 bases; bases with no gene match: 7. The germline CDR1 and CDR2 sequences are SGHTS and YDEGEE. The CDR3 sequence is CASSHGLAGDPEQFF. The CDR3 nucleotides are TGTGCCAGCAGCCATGGACTAGCGGGAGACCCTGAGCAGTTCTTC. Full variable domain (missing parts from reference TRBV5-8 and TRBJ2-1): EAGVTQSPTHLIKTRGQQATLRCSPISGHTSVYWYQQALGLGLQFLLWYDEGEERNRGNFPPRFSGRQFPNYSSELNVNALELEDSALYLCASSHGLAGDPEQFFGPGTRLTVL.

The chain carries TRBV11-3 and TRBJ2-2; D tentatively reads TRBD1 or TRBD2 (5 bases each). Germline CDR1 reads SGHNT; CDR2 reads YENEEA. CDR3 size: 16 residues. The ends were cut back, 1 base at V and 6 bases at J, with 15 bases in the middle. CDR3 sequence (DNA): TGTGCCAGCAGCTTAGGGCTACGGGAAGGGGCCGGGGAGCTGTTTTTT. This translates into CASSLGLREGAGELFF.

V usage is TRBV29-1 and J usage is TRBJ2-5; 8 nucleotides match TRBD2. This CDR3 has 13 amino acids. Germline lookup yields CDR1 SQVTM and CDR2 ANQGSEA. The trim removed 7 bases at V and 3 bases at J, leaving 7 bases unmatched. The chain's CDR3 is CSGHLAGKETQYF. The CDR3 coding sequence is TGCAGCGGCCACTTAGCGGGGAAAGAGACCCAGTACTTC.

This clone was picked up one time. The chain couples TRBV7-2 to TRBJ2-7; no reliable D call. The V gene lost 1 base and the J gene lost 5 bases, with 6 bases spanning the gap. The CDR3 is made up of 12 amino acids. The germline gives CDR1 SGHTA, CDR2 FQGNSA. CDR3 region: CASSLESDEQYF. In DNA, the CDR3 is TGTGCCAGCAGCTTAGAGTCGGACGAGCAGTACTTC.

This chain uses TRBV5-4 with TRBJ2-7; TRBD1 agrees at 8 bases. The CDR3 contains 12 residues. Trimming at V came to 4 bases and at J to 6 bases, leaving 3 bases not matched to a gene. CDR1 and CDR2 (germline): SGHNT, YYREEE (reference sequence). The CDR3 DNA reads TGTGCCAGCAGCCAGGGGGCTGTCGAGCAGTACTTC. Translating it yields CASSQGAVEQYF.

The J gene is TRBJ2-7, the V gene TRBV11-2, with 8 bases lining up with TRBD1. The CDR3 runs 16 residues. Unmatched junction bases numbered 11, after V lost 1 base and J lost 6 bases. The V gene's germline CDR1 is SGHAT and CDR2 FQNNGV. In DNA, the CDR3 is TGTGCCAGCAGCTTAGTGGGCGGGACAGGCGGAAGCGAGCAGTACTTC. The encoded protein is CASSLVGGTGGSEQYF.

This clone has only one observation. The rearrangement uses TRBV6-5 and TRBJ1-5; 8 bases map to TRBD1. CDR1 is MNHEY and CDR2 is SVGAGI in the germline V gene. The CDR3 is made up of 15 amino acids. J gave up 6 bases and V 2 bases, and 6 bases lay outside the gene matches. The CDR3 bases are TGTGCCAGCAGTTACGTGGCAGGGGGCAGTCAGCCCCAGCATTTT. Protein product: CASSYVAGGSQPQHF.

This clone occurred a few times. The V call is TRBV6-5, the J call TRBJ2-7; D might be TRBD1 (5 bases). Trimming took off 5 bases at V and 6 bases at J, with 14 bases between the two ends. The CDR3 runs 13 residues. Germline-derived CDR1 and CDR2 are MNHEY and SVGAGI. The CDR3 coding sequence is TGTGCCAGCAGTGCCCAGGGCCGACTCGAGCAGTACTTC. Its protein is CASSAQGRLEQYF.

The gene calls are TRBV5-1 and TRBJ1-5; 8 bases map to TRBD1. CDR1 is SGHRS, CDR2 YFSETQ, per germline. The CDR3 has 14 residues. V gave up 4 bases and J gave up 6 bases; unmatched junction bases: 6. The CDR3 coding sequence is TGCGCCAGCAGCGACGGACAGGGAAGTCAGCCCCAGCATTTT. Its translation is CASSDGQGSQPQHF. The full variable domain, with the rest looked up from reference TRBV5-1 and TRBJ1-5, is KAGVTQTPRYLIKTRGQQVTLSCSPISGHRSVSWYQQTPGQGLQFLFEYFSETQRNKGNFPGRFSGRQFSNSRSEMNVSTLELGDSALYLCASSDGQGSQPQHFGDGTRLSIL.